Below, one T cell receptor (beta chain) is given with its context. Assay: immunoSEQ multiplex PCR; the TCRdb copy retains only in-frame clones and omits some. The sample consists of around 96,000 clones, 94% of them appearing once. This specimen comes from a study of T cell changes during pregnancy in multiple sclerosis. Trimming removed 6 bases from V and 7 bases from J; junction bases left unmatched: 6. Germline CDR1 reads MDHEN; CDR2 reads SYDVKM. The CDR3 contains 14 residues. The source material was peripheral blood, sampled after pregnancy. This TCR came from a female donor in good health, enrolled as a control in a pregnancy study. The chain links TRBV28 to TRBJ1-2; 12 positions agree with TRBD1. The DNA of the CDR3 is TGTGCCAGCAGAGTCGGGACAGGGGGCTTTGGCTACACCTTC. This codes for CASRVGTGGFGYTF.